The clone carrying this T cell receptor beta chain was observed a single time. In the study's own analysis: By means of reference gene primer amplification, nucleated cell counts were estimated. The data were produced by immunoSEQ multiplex PCR, yet TCRdb's version contains in-frame clones alone and is incomplete. That table is the source of V, J and clone size, and D and trimming were worked out from the DNA. The sample consists of approximately 340,000 clones, roughly nine tenths of them appearing once. V was cut by 1 base and J by 8 bases, with 11 bases left in between. The germline V gene encodes CDR1 SGHTA and CDR2 FQGNSA. The CDR3 covers 13 residues. This sample was included in a study of blood T cell repertoires in COVID-19. Study as a whole: Samples representing acute and convalescent COVID-19 were sourced from the United States, Italy and Spain.

Participants were aged roughly 18 to 90 years, lived in around 22 US areas, and enrolled virtually. Assignments of participants to cohorts depended upon their own reported clinical history. This chain uses TRBV7-2 with TRBJ1-2, with unresolved D. The sample consisted of PBMCs or T cells enriched from blood (not recorded which). The TCR was taken from a woman aged 40 to 50 who had been exposed to COVID-19. The CDR3 DNA follows: TGTGCCAGCAGCTTAGGAGGGCTTGGGGGCTACACCTTC. Translated: CASSLGGLGGYTF.